The sequence of this T cell receptor beta chain was determined in a study of T cell repertoires in cytomegalovirus infection. The wider study: Recently identified HLA-C-restricted and well-studied HLA-B-restricted CMV epitopes were used. CMV infection and matching HLA type were both indicated by public TCR beta signatures.

This clonotype was counted a few times. Its specificity is not known. V was clipped by 6 bases and J by 7 bases, with 18 bases between them. The CDR3 runs to 14 residues. Germline lookup yields CDR1 SGHVS and CDR2 FNYEAQ. Study-level findings and limits: HLA-C-restricted, CMV-specific TCR beta clonotypes were dominant ex vivo. Identification of carriers of CMV plus the relevant HLA was achieved through cumulative public TCR beta family frequency.

Each CDR3 protein gets one entry after TCRdb re-called the reads with MiXCR. The sample shows 700,000 to 850,000 distinct CDR3 sequences, 30% to 35% of them seen only once. The sequence came from a human donor in good health (CMV status not recorded). Some clones in this sample may be carry-over from other donors' samples. Sample: cultured CD8+ T cells from PBMCs, taken from culture after CMV antigen stimulation. The chain is built from TRBV7-6 and TRBJ2-5; D is possibly TRBD2 (6 bases). The CDR3 nucleotides read TGTGCCAGCAGTTATGCGGGACCCCTCGGGACCCAGTACTTC. Translating it yields CASSYAGPLGTQYF.